The rows below give T cell receptor beta chains drawn from one sample of a study of shared clonotypes between healthy human individuals. Sequencing used immunoSEQ multiplex PCR; TCRdb keeps in-frame clones, though not all of them. This table has a few million clones, 92% appearing once. Sample: naive CD4+ T cells from PBMCs. The receptors stem from a man in his late teens or twenties in good health. Some clones in this sample may be carry-over from other donors' samples. Both conserved end residues are part of each CDR3. D genes are given only for firm matches. Size is stated for part of the rows, as once, few or many counts, or as a class when the clone is expanded.

D: .; J: TRBJ2-7; size: once; V: TRBV13; DNA: TGTGCCAGCAGCTTCCAGGACCTCAGGGAGCAGTACTTC; CDR3: CASSFQDLREQYF
D: .; J: TRBJ1-4; size: .; V: TRBV5-1; DNA: TGCGCCAGCAGTCAAACGGACGGAGGAAAGGGCCTGTTTTTT; CDR3: CASSQTDGGKGLFF
D: .; J: TRBJ1-1; size: .; V: TRBV18; DNA: TGTGCCAGCTCACCCATCGGACAGAGGAACACTGAAGCTTTCTTT; CDR3: CASSPIGQRNTEAFF
D: TRBD2; J: TRBJ2-5; size: once; V: TRBV28; DNA: TGTGCCAGCAGTTTAGCTAGCGGGAGTGAGACCCAGTACTTC; CDR3: CASSLASGSETQYF
D: .; J: TRBJ1-5; size: .; V: TRBV7-9; DNA: TGTGCCAGCAGCTTGGGGGGGCTGGATCAGCCCCAGCATTTT; CDR3: CASSLGGLDQPQHF
D: .; J: TRBJ2-3; size: .; V: TRBV28; DNA: TGTGCCAGCAGCGATTTTTTTTCTATGGACCCGACAGATACGCAGTATTTT; CDR3: CASSDFFSMDPTDTQYF
D: .; J: TRBJ1-1; size: .; V: TRBV5-4; DNA: TGTGCCAGCAGCCCAACAGGCATGAACACTGAAGCTTTCTTT; CDR3: CASSPTGMNTEAFF
D: TRBD1; J: TRBJ2-5; size: .; V: TRBV10-3; DNA: TGTGCCATCAGCGCCCGACAGGGGCGGGGCCAAGAGACCCAGTACTTC; CDR3: CAISARQGRGQETQYF
D: .; J: TRBJ2-3; size: .; V: TRBV5-1; DNA: TGCGCCAGCGCCGGGAGCTTAAGCACAGATACGCAGTATTTT; CDR3: CASAGSLSTDTQYF
D: .; J: TRBJ2-7; size: .; V: TRBV28; DNA: TGTGCCACCCGGGTAGGGGGATACGAGCAGTACTTC; CDR3: CATRVGGYEQYF
D: .; J: TRBJ2-6; size: .; V: TRBV5-1; DNA: TGCGCCAGCAGCTTCCCCGGGGGCTCTGGGGCCAACGTCCTGACTTTC; CDR3: CASSFPGGSGANVLTF
D: .; J: TRBJ2-7; size: .; V: TRBV7-6; DNA: TGTGCCAGCAGCTTAAGGGGCTCCTACGAGCAGTACTTC; CDR3: CASSLRGSYEQYF
D: TRBD1; J: TRBJ2-2; size: .; V: TRBV10-1; DNA: TGCGCCAGCAGTGGGCCTGGGACAGGTACCGGGGAGCTGTTTTTT; CDR3: CASSGPGTGTGELFF
D: .; J: TRBJ1-2; size: .; V: TRBV4-2; DNA: TGTGCCAGCAGCTACGGACAGATCTATGGCTACACCTTC; CDR3: CASSYGQIYGYTF
D: .; J: TRBJ1-4; size: .; V: TRBV19; DNA: TGTGCCAGTAGCCTCCCCGGGACATATCCTGAAAAACTGTTTTTT; CDR3: CASSLPGTYPEKLFF
D: .; J: TRBJ1-3; size: .; V: TRBV7-9; DNA: TGTGCCAGCAGCTTCGGCACCTCTGGAAACACCATATATTTT; CDR3: CASSFGTSGNTIYF
D: .; J: TRBJ2-7; size: .; V: TRBV6-1; DNA: TGTGCCACCCAGGGAGGTCTGAGGGAGCAGTACTTC; CDR3: CATQGGLREQYF
D: .; J: TRBJ1-4; size: .; V: TRBV5-1; DNA: TGCGCCAGCAGCGAACCATCTAATGAAAAACTGTTTTTT; CDR3: CASSEPSNEKLFF
D: .; J: TRBJ2-7; size: once; V: TRBV27; DNA: TGTGCCAGCAGTTTATCTGAGGGAGGGGGCACCGAGCAGTACTTC; CDR3: CASSLSEGGGTEQYF
D: .; J: TRBJ2-5; size: .; V: TRBV7-9; DNA: TGTGCCAGCAGCCCCAGCTGGGCGGAAGAGACCCAGTACTTC; CDR3: CASSPSWAEETQYF
D: .; J: TRBJ2-7; size: .; V: TRBV7-8; DNA: TGTGCCAGCAGCCATTCTAGCGACGAGCAGTACTTC; CDR3: CASSHSSDEQYF
D: .; J: TRBJ2-7; size: .; V: TRBV5-6; DNA: TGTGCCAGCAGCTTACGATCCCCCCTCGAGGACGAGCAGTACTTC; CDR3: CASSLRSPLEDEQYF
D: .; J: TRBJ1-2; size: few; V: TRBV28; DNA: TGTGCCAGCAGTTTGCGGAACTATGGCTACACCTTC; CDR3: CASSLRNYGYTF
D: .; J: TRBJ1-4; size: .; V: TRBV7-2; DNA: TGTGCCAGCAGCTTGCAATGGAGCGAAAAACTGTTTTTT; CDR3: CASSLQWSEKLFF
D: .; J: TRBJ1-4; size: .; V: TRBV4-3; DNA: TGCGCCAGCAGCCAAGATCTAAGGCAAGATAATGAAAAACTGTTTTTT; CDR3: CASSQDLRQDNEKLFF
D: TRBD2; J: TRBJ2-3; size: .; V: TRBV7-2; DNA: TGTGCCAGCAGCTTAGTGGGGACTAGCGGAAGCACAGATACGCAGTATTTT; CDR3: CASSLVGTSGSTDTQYF
D: .; J: TRBJ1-1; size: .; V: TRBV18; DNA: TGTGCCAGCTCACCATTCGGGTATAACACTGAAGCTTTCTTT; CDR3: CASSPFGYNTEAFF
D: TRBD1; J: TRBJ1-1; size: .; V: TRBV10-2; DNA: TGCGCCACCGTATCGAGGACAGGGCTATCGAACACTGAAGCTTTCTTT; CDR3: CATVSRTGLSNTEAFF
D: TRBD2; J: TRBJ2-5; size: .; V: TRBV5-5; DNA: TGTGCCAGCAGGAGTACTAGCGGGCCTAGGGAAGAGACCCAGTACTTC; CDR3: CASRSTSGPREETQYF
D: .; J: TRBJ2-1; size: .; V: TRBV29-1; DNA: TGCAGCGTTGCAGGCAGGGTGGGGATGGGGCAGTTCTTC; CDR3: CSVAGRVGMGQFF
D: TRBD1; J: TRBJ2-5; size: .; V: TRBV11-2; DNA: TGTGCCAGCAGCTTAGGGACAGGGAGATTAGAGACCCAGTACTTC; CDR3: CASSLGTGRLETQYF
D: .; J: TRBJ2-3; size: .; V: TRBV28; DNA: TGTGCCAGCAGTTTACAGACGGATACGCAGTATTTT; CDR3: CASSLQTDTQYF
D: .; J: TRBJ2-6; size: .; V: TRBV4-1; DNA: TGCGCCAGCAGCCAAGATCAGGAAAGGAACCTTGGGGCCAACGTCCTGACTTTC; CDR3: CASSQDQERNLGANVLTF
D: .; J: TRBJ2-5; size: .; V: TRBV11-2; DNA: TGTGCCAGCAGAAACCCGGGAGCTGAGACCCAGTACTTC; CDR3: CASRNPGAETQYF
D: TRBD1; J: TRBJ1-1; size: .; V: TRBV9; DNA: TGTGCCAGCGGTTCGGGACAGGGGCGCCCCATGGGCACTGAAGCTTTCTTT; CDR3: CASGSGQGRPMGTEAFF
D: .; J: TRBJ2-3; size: .; V: TRBV5-6; DNA: TGTGCCAGCAGCTTGGTCGGCGGACCTTCGGATACGCAGTATTTT; CDR3: CASSLVGGPSDTQYF
D: TRBD2; J: TRBJ2-2; size: once; V: TRBV2; DNA: TGTGCCAGCAGTAGCGGGAGGCGCACCGGGGAGCTGTTTTTT; CDR3: CASSSGRRTGELFF
D: .; J: TRBJ2-5; size: once; V: TRBV7-9; DNA: TGTGCCAGCAGCAAAGATTCCTCCCTTGGGCCAGAACAAGAGACCCAGTACTTC; CDR3: CASSKDSSLGPEQETQYF
D: .; J: TRBJ2-1; size: .; V: TRBV2; DNA: TGTGCCAGTGGGGACTCCGGAAAGTCTTACAATGAGCAGTTCTTC; CDR3: CASGDSGKSYNEQFF
D: TRBD1; J: TRBJ1-2; size: .; V: TRBV6-5; DNA: TGTGCCAGCAGGCCACACAGGGGGCACTATGGCTACACCTTC; CDR3: CASRPHRGHYGYTF
D: .; J: TRBJ2-1; size: .; V: TRBV7-3; DNA: TGTGCCAGCAGCTTAACGTACGGTATAGAAAATGAGCAGTTCTTC; CDR3: CASSLTYGIENEQFF
D: TRBD2; J: TRBJ2-2; size: .; V: TRBV7-2; DNA: TGTGCCAGCAGAGTCCACGGGGGAGGGGACACCGGGGAGCTGTTTTTT; CDR3: CASRVHGGGDTGELFF
D: TRBD1; J: TRBJ1-5; size: few; V: TRBV2; DNA: TGTGCCAGCAGGGACAGGGGAGGACAGCCCCAGCATTTT; CDR3: CASRDRGGQPQHF
D: .; J: TRBJ2-7; size: .; V: TRBV11-2; DNA: TGTGCCAGCAGCCCGAACAGGGCCTCCTCCTACGAGCAGTACTTC; CDR3: CASSPNRASSYEQYF
D: .; J: TRBJ1-5; size: .; V: TRBV4-2; DNA: TGTGCCAGCAGCCAAGATCTCGCAGGGTATCAGCCCCAGCATTTT; CDR3: CASSQDLAGYQPQHF
D: .; J: TRBJ2-1; size: .; V: TRBV11-2; DNA: TGTGCCAGCAGCTTGCCCCTCGGGGCCAGGGGTTCCTACAATGAGCAGTTCTTC; CDR3: CASSLPLGARGSYNEQFF
D: .; J: TRBJ1-3; size: .; V: TRBV30; DNA: TGTGCCTGGAGTGTATTGGGACATCGAAACACCATATATTTT; CDR3: CAWSVLGHRNTIYF
D: TRBD2; J: TRBJ2-1; size: .; V: TRBV28; DNA: TGTGCCAGCAGTTTATTAACCACTAGCGGGGGAAGGAATGAGCAGTTCTTC; CDR3: CASSLLTTSGGRNEQFF